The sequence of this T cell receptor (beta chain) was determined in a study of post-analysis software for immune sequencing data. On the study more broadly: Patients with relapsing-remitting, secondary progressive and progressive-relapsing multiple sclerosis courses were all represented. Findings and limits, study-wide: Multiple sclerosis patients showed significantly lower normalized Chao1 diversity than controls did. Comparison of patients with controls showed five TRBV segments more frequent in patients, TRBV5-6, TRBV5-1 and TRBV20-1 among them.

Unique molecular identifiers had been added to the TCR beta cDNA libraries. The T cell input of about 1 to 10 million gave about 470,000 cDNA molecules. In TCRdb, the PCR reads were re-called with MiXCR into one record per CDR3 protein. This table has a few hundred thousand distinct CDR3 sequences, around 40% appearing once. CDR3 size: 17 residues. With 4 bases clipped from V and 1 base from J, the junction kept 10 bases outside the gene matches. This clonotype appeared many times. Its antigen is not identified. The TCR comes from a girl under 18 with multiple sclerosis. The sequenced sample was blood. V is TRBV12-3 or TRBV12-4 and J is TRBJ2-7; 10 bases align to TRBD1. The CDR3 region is CASSSLKGQGVSYEQYF. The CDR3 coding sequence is TGTGCCAGCAGTTCGCTTAAAGGACAGGGGGTTTCCTACGAGCAGTACTTC.